A few counts support the clone carrying this T cell receptor beta chain. Its antigen remains unidentified. TCR beta libraries were prepared from cDNA with unique molecular identifiers. Using its own MiXCR run on the PCR reads, TCRdb lists one record per CDR3 protein. The repertoire includes 550,000 to 700,000 distinct CDR3 sequences, roughly 47% of them detected once, and over 1.5% sits in the top ten. These data come from a study of post-analysis software for immune sequencing data. Overall study findings and caveats: With TRBV5-6, TRBV5-1 and TRBV20-1 included, a handful of TRBV segments were more frequent in patients than in controls. Significantly lower normalized Chao1 diversity was found in patients with multiple sclerosis relative to controls.

V was pared by 1 base and J by 2 bases, with 3 bases between. The CDR3 contains 11 residues. The germline V gene has CDR1 DFQATT and CDR2 SNEGSKA (reference sequence). Input material: blood. The sequence derives from a girl between 5 and 17 years old with multiple sclerosis. V is TRBV20-1 and J is TRBJ2-7; no firm D call. CDR3 nucleotides: TGCAGTGCTAGAGTTACCTACGAGCAGTACTTC. Protein: CSARVTYEQYF.